Below are 6 T cell receptor beta chains sequenced from a single sample in a study of blood T cell repertoires in COVID-19. Repertoires were generated with immunoSEQ multiplex PCR, while TCRdb's copy carries only in-frame clones and drops some. Here the sample spans tens of thousands of clones, roughly 84% being singletons. The specimen sequenced was peripheral blood. All receptors derive from a man aged 45-65 years with acute or convalescent COVID-19.

The V and J genes are TRBV6-5 and TRBJ1-2; TRBD1 matches 10 bases. CDR1 is MNHEY and CDR2 is SVGAGI in the germline V gene. The V segment lost 6 bases and the J segment 2 bases; nucleotides outside the gene matches: 3. The CDR3 is made up of 14 amino acids. Here the CDR3 DNA reads TGTGCCAGCAGGACGGACAGGGGGAACTATGGCTACACCTTC. It encodes CASRTDRGNYGYTF.

The chain links TRBV18 to TRBJ1-4, with 7 nucleotides matching TRBD1. With 5 bases clipped from V and 8 bases from J, the junction kept 8 bases outside the gene matches. The germline V gene encodes CDR1 KGHSH and CDR2 LQKENI. The CDR3 covers 14 residues. CDR3 sequence (DNA): TGTGCCAGCTCATTCGACAGGGTACAAGAAAAACTGTTTTTT. Translating gives CASSFDRVQEKLFF.

This chain connects TRBV2 to TRBJ2-5, with 8 bases fitting TRBD2. CDR3 size: 14 residues. J lost 5 bases, V lost 6 bases, and 8 bases had no gene match. Germline V gene data show CDR1 as SNHLY and CDR2 as FYNNEI. CDR3: CASSNERGWETQYF. In nucleotides, the CDR3 is TGTGCCAGCAGCAACGAGCGGGGGTGGGAGACCCAGTACTTC.

The chain has TRBV2 and TRBJ1-1; possible D gene TRBD1, 5 bases. CDR1 is SNHLY, CDR2 FYNNEI, per germline. Between the trimmed V and J ends, which lost 4 bases and 1 base, there was a span of 13 bases. This CDR3 region has 15 residues. The CDR3, as DNA: TGTGCCAGCAGTGTTTGGGGGGGTAAGAACACTGAAGCTTTCTTT. This codes for CASSVWGGKNTEAFF.

The chain uses TRBV2 and TRBJ2-3; 7 bases agree with TRBD1. The CDR3 has 16 amino acids. J gave up 0 bases and V 8 bases, and 11 bases lay outside the gene matches. Germline values: CDR1 SNHLY, CDR2 FYNNEI. CDR3 nucleotide sequence: TGTGCCAGCCAAAGGGGGCCAGGCTTTAGCACAGATACGCAGTATTTT. Translated, it gives CASQRGPGFSTDTQYF.

V is TRBV6-5 and J is TRBJ2-1, with 7 positions matching TRBD2. CDR1 is MNHEY, CDR2 SVGAGI, per germline. This CDR3 spans 14 amino acids. The V gene end was trimmed by 6 bases and the J gene end by 0 bases; junction bases not matched to a gene: 2. CDR3 DNA: TGTGCCAGCAGCAGCGGGGTCTCCTACAATGAGCAGTTCTTC. This codes for CASSSGVSYNEQFF.